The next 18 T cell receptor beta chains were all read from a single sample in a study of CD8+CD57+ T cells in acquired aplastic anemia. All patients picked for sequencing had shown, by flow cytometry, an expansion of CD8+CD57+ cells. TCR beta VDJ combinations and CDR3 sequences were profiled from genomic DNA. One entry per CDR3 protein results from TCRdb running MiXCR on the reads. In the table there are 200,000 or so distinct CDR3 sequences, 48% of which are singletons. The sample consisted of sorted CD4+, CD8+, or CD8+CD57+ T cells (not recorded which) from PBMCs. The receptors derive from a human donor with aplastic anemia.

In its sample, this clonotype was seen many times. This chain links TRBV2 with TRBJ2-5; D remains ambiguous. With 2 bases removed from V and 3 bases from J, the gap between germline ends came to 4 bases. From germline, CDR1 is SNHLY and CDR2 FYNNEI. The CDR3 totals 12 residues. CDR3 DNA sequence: TGTGCCAGCAGTGAAACAGAAGAGACCCAGTACTTC. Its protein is CASSETEETQYF.

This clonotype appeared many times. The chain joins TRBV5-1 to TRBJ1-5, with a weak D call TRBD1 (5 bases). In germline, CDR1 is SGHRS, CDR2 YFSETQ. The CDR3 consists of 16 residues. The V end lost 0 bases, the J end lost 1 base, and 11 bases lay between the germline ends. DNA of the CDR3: TGCGCCAGCAGCTTGGGAGACAGCCGGAGCAATCAGCCCCAGCATTTT. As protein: CASSLGDSRSNQPQHF. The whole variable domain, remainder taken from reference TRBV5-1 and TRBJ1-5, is KAGVTQTPRYLIKTRGQQVTLSCSPISGHRSVSWYQQTPGQGLQFLFEYFSETQRNKGNFPGRFSGRQFSNSRSEMNVSTLELGDSALYLCASSLGDSRSNQPQHFGDGTRLSIL.

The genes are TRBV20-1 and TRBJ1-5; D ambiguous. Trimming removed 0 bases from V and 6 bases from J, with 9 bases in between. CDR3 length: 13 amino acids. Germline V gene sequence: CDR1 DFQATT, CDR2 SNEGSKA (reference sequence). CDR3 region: CSAREGGLQPQHF. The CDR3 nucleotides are TGCAGTGCTAGAGAAGGAGGGCTTCAGCCCCAGCATTTT.

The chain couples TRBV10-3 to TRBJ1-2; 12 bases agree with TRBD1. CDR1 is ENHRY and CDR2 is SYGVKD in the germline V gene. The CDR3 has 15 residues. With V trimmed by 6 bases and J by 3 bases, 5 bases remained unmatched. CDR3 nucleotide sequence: TGTGCCATCAGGGTAGGGACAGGGGGCGACTATGGCTACACCTTC. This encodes CAIRVGTGGDYGYTF.

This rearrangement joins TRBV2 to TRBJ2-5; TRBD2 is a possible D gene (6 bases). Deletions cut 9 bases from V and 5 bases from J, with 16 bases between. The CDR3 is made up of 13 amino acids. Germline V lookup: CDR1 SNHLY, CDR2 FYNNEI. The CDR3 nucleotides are TGTGCCAGTTCGGAGGGCCGCTGGGAGACCCAGTACTTC. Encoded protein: CASSEGRWETQYF.

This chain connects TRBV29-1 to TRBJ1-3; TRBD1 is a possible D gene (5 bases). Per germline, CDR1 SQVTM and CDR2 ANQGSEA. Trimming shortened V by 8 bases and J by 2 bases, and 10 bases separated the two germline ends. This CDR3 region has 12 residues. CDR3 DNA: TGCAGCAGAAGGGGTGCTGGAAACACCATATATTTT. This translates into CSRRGAGNTIYF.

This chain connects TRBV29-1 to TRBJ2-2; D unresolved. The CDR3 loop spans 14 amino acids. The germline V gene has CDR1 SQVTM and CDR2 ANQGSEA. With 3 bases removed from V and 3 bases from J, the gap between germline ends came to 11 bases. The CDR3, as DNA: TGCAGCGTTGAGGTGGTAGGCCACACCGGGGAGCTGTTTTTT. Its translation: CSVEVVGHTGELFF.

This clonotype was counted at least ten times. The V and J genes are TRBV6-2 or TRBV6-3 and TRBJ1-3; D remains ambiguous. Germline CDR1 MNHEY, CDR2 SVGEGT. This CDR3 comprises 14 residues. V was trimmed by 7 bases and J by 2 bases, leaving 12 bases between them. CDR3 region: CASNSADTGNTIYF. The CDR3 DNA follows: TGTGCCAGCAATTCGGCCGACACTGGAAACACCATATATTTT.

Here the CDR3 reads CAISESMRANYGYTF. The CDR3 DNA reads TGTGCCATCAGTGAGTCGATGCGAGCTAACTATGGCTACACCTTC. This chain uses TRBV10-3 with TRBJ1-2; the D is unclear. In germline, CDR1 is ENHRY, CDR2 SYGVKD. V was shortened by 0 bases and J by 0 bases, with 8 bases between the two germline ends. The CDR3 has 15 amino acids.

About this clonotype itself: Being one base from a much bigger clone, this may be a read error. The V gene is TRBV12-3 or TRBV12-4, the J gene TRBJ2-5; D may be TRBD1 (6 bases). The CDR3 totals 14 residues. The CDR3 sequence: CASSLGQGSETQHF. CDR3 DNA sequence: TGTGCCAGCAGTTTGGGCCAGGGGTCAGAGACCCAGCACTTC.

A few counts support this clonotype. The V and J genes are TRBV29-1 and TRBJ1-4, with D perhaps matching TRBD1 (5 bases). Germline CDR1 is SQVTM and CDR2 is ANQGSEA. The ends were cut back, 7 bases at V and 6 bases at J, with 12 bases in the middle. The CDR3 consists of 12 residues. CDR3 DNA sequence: TGCAGCGGCCAATCGGGGGATGAAAAACTGTTTTTT. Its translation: CSGQSGDEKLFF. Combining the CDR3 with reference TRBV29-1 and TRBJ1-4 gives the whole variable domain SAVISQKPSRDICQRGTSLTIQCQVDSQVTMMFWYRQQPGQSLTLIATANQGSEATYESGFVIDKFPISRPNLTFSTLTVSNMSPEDSSIYLCSGQSGDEKLFFGSGTQLSVL.

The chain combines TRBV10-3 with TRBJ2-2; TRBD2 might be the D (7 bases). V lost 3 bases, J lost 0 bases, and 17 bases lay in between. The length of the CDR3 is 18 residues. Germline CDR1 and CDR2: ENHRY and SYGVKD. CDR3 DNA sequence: TGTGCCATCAGTGATGCGGGGGCCGAGTTCGCGAACACCGGGGAGCTGTTTTTT. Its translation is CAISDAGAEFANTGELFF.

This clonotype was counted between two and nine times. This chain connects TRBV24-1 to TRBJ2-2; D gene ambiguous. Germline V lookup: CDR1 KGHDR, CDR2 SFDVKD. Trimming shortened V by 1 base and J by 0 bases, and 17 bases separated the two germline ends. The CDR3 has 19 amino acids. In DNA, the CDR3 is TGTGCCACCAGTGATTTCCCGACCTGGGCGGACGCGAACACCGGGGAGCTGTTTTTT. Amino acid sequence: CATSDFPTWADANTGELFF.

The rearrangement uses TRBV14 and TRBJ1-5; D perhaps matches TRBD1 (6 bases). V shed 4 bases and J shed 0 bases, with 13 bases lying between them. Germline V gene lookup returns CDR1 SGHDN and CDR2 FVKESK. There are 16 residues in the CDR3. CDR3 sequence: CASSLRTAHSNQPQHF. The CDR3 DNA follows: TGTGCCAGCAGCCTTCGGACAGCCCATAGCAATCAGCCCCAGCATTTT. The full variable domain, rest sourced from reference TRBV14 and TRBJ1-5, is EAGVTQFPSHSVIEKGQTVTLRCDPISGHDNLYWYRRVMGKEIKFLLHFVKESKQDESGMPNNRFLAERTGGTYSTLKVQPAELEDSGVYFCASSLRTAHSNQPQHFGDGTRLSIL.

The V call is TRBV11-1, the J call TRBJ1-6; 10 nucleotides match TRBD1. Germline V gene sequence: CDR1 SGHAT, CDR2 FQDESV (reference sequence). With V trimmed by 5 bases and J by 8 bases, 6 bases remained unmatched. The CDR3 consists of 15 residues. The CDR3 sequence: CASSRTTGGDSPLHF. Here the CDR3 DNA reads TGTGCCAGCAGCCGAACGACAGGGGGCGATTCACCCCTCCACTTT.

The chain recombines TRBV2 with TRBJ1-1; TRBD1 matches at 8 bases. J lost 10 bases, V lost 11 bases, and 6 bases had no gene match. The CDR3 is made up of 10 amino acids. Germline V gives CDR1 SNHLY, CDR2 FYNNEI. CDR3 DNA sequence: TGTGCCGGTGAGGACAGGGTAGCTTTCTTT. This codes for CAGEDRVAFF.

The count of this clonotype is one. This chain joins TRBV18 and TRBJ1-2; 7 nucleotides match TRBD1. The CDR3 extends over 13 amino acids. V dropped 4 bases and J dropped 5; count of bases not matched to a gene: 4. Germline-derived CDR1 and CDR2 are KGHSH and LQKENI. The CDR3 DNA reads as TGTGCCAGCTCACAGGGGGCGCGGTATGGCTACACCTTC. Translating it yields CASSQGARYGYTF.

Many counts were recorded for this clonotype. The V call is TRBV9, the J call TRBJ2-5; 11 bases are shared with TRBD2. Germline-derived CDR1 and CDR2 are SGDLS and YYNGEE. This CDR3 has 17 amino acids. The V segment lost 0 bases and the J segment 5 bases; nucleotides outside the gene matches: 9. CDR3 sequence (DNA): TGTGCCAGCAGCGTAGCGTTTAGCGGGAGGGACGGGGAGACCCAGTACTTC. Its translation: CASSVAFSGRDGETQYF. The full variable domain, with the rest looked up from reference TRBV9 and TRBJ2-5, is DSGVTQTPKHLITATGQRVTLRCSPRSGDLSVYWYQQSLDQGLQFLIQYYNGEERAKGNILERFSAQQFPDLHSELNLSSLELGDSALYFCASSVAFSGRDGETQYFGPGTRLLVL.